This T cell receptor (beta chain) was captured by sequencing in a study of T cell responses to AZD1222 COVID-19 vaccine. Study-wide results and caveats: The number of AZD1222 recipients seropositive at baseline was only six. Among vaccine-associated CD4 TCRs, coverage spanned spike, with dominance at 160-218 and 743-854. Nearly half of spike-specific TCRs reportedly go after variant regions that carry no mutations.

The repertoire was sequenced with immunoSEQ multiplex PCR; TCRdb's copy has only in-frame clones and lacks some. The table lists around 46,000 clones, 70% to 90% of them singletons. Investigators merged groups given second doses at roughly 4 or roughly 12 weeks. A word on this clone: Its specificity is unknown.

Germline V lookup: CDR1 SGHAT, CDR2 FQNNGV. There are 14 residues in the CDR3. V gave up 6 bases and J gave up 6 bases, with 17 bases separating them. The V call is TRBV11-2, the J call TRBJ1-2, with D maybe TRBD1 (6 bases). The clonotype was recovered from an adult who received the AZD1222 COVID-19 vaccine. Specimen: peripheral blood, collected 28 days after the second AZD1222 dose. The CDR3 protein is CASRRGGAGDGYTF. The CDR3 DNA reads TGTGCCAGCAGAAGGGGGGGCGCTGGGGATGGCTACACCTTC.